What follows describes a single TCR beta chain. Produced via immunoSEQ multiplex PCR; TCRdb's table is partial and in-frame only. Counted here are some 220,000 clones, roughly 94% occurring once; the ten biggest clones make up 1.5%. The record originates from a study of control samples from healthy donors and cancer patients. Trimming left V 1 base short and J 2 bases short, with 7 bases between. Germline CDR1 SGHVS, CDR2 FQNEAQ. This CDR3 spans 14 amino acids. V gene TRBV7-8 combines with J gene TRBJ2-3, with a tentative D call TRBD2 (5 bases). The clonotype originates from a middle-aged man in good health. Specimen: blood. The CDR3 DNA reads as TGTGCCAGCAGCTTAGTGGGAGACACAGATACGCAGTATTTT. Translated, it gives CASSLVGDTDTQYF.